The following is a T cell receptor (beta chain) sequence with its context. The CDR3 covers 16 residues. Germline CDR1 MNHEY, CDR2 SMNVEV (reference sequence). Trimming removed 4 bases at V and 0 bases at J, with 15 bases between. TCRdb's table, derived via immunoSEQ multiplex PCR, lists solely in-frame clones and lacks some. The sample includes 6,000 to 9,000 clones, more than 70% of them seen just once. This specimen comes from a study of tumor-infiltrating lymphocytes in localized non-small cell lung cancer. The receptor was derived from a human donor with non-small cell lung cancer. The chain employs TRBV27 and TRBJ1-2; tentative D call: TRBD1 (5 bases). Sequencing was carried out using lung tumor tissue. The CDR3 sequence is CASSSLGEPANYGYTF. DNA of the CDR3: TGTGCCAGCAGTTCCCTGGGGGAGCCAGCTAACTATGGCTACACCTTC.